Listed below are T cell receptor beta chains from one sample, sequenced in a study of post-analysis software for immune sequencing data. TCRdb used MiXCR to reprocess the PCR reads, holding one entry per CDR3 protein. The table lists hundreds of thousands of distinct CDR3 sequences, roughly 35% of them singletons. The specimen was blood. The receptors shown here come from a girl between 5 and 17 years old with multiple sclerosis. CDR3s include the opening cysteine and the closing phenylalanine or tryptophan. A D gene is named only where the DNA matches it firmly. For some rows the clone size is stated as once, few or many, or as a class when expanded; others skip it.

TRBJ2-5	few	TRBD2	TRBV11-2	CASSLGLADQETQYF	TGTGCCAGCAGCCTGGGACTAGCGGACCAAGAGACCCAGTACTTC
TRBJ1-1	.	.	TRBV19	CASSSGIVMNTEAFF	TGTGCCAGTAGTTCAGGGATTGTCATGAACACTGAAGCTTTCTTT
TRBJ1-1	.	TRBD1	TRBV29-1	CSVEKGDRVEAFF	TGCAGCGTTGAAAAAGGGGACAGGGTTGAAGCTTTCTTT
TRBJ2-1	few	TRBD2	TRBV9	CASSVGLAGGPSTAYNEQFF	TGTGCCAGCAGTGTGGGATTAGCGGGGGGGCCTTCGACTGCCTACAATGAGCAGTTCTTC
TRBJ2-7	few	TRBD2	TRBV20-1	CSARDRTSGDYEQYF	TGCAGTGCTAGAGATCGGACTAGCGGGGACTACGAGCAGTACTTC
TRBJ2-2	.	TRBD2	TRBV7-3	CASSITGLAGGNTGELFF	TGTGCCAGCAGCATTACGGGACTAGCGGGGGGCAACACCGGGGAGCTGTTTTTT
TRBJ2-4	few	TRBD1	TRBV6-5	CASGDRGDIQYF	TGTGCCAGCGGGGACAGGGGGGACATTCAGTACTTC
TRBJ2-3	few	TRBD2	TRBV11-2	CASSTTLTSGGSTDTQYF	TGTGCCAGCAGCACCACCCTGACTAGCGGGGGCTCCACAGATACGCAGTATTTT
TRBJ2-3	.	.	TRBV27	CASSLFGGIGTDTQYF	TGTGCCAGCAGTTTATTTGGGGGCATAGGCACAGATACGCAGTATTTT
TRBJ1-5	.	.	TRBV6-5	CASSYSIPGGAGNQPQHF	TGTGCCAGCAGTTACTCGATCCCTGGAGGGGCGGGCAATCAGCCCCAGCATTTT
TRBJ2-7	few	.	TRBV4-2	CASSPMPGLSSYEQYF	TGTGCCAGCAGCCCCATGCCGGGACTCAGCTCCTACGAGCAGTACTTC
TRBJ2-1	.	.	TRBV7-3	CASHSQRVGTQFF	TGTGCCAGCCACTCCCAACGGGTCGGGACCCAGTTCTTC
TRBJ2-1	once	TRBD2	TRBV12-5	CASGSGGTVNEQFF	TGTGCTAGTGGAAGCGGGGGCACTGTCAATGAGCAGTTCTTC
TRBJ2-3	.	TRBD2	TRBV7-3	CASSPAGGGITDTQYF	TGTGCCAGCAGCCCGGCCGGCGGGGGGATCACAGATACGCAGTATTTT
TRBJ1-6	.	TRBD1	TRBV7-3	CASSLGTGDSPLHF	TGTGCCAGCAGCTTGGGGACAGGCGATTCACCCCTCCACTTT
TRBJ1-5	few	.	TRBV20-1	CSARRGGDNQPQHF	TGCAGTGCTAGGAGAGGGGGGGACAATCAGCCCCAGCATTTT
TRBJ2-7	few	.	TRBV29-1	CSVEEGDGYEQYF	TGCAGCGTTGAAGAGGGGGACGGCTACGAGCAGTACTTC
TRBJ2-5	.	.	TRBV9	CASSVALAPEETQYF	TGTGCCAGCAGCGTAGCCCTAGCGCCGGAGGAGACCCAGTACTTC
TRBJ2-1	few	.	TRBV5-1	CASSFGTMGNEQFF	TGCGCCAGCAGCTTCGGGACAATGGGCAATGAGCAGTTCTTC
TRBJ2-1	.	TRBD2	TRBV6-1	CASSPLGWERGGYEQFF	TGTGCCAGCAGTCCGCTGGGGTGGGAGCGGGGGGGCTATGAGCAGTTCTTC
TRBJ2-1	few	.	TRBV20-1	CSASRGPSYNEQFF	TGCAGTGCTTCGCGGGGGCCCTCCTACAATGAGCAGTTCTTC
TRBJ2-1	.	TRBD1	TRBV6-6	CAGSRTGFNKQFF	TGTGCCGGCAGTCGGACAGGGTTCAATAAGCAGTTCTTC
TRBJ1-4	.	.	TRBV29-1	CSVVGTDEKLFF	TGCAGCGTTGTAGGGACCGATGAAAAACTGTTTTTT
TRBJ1-4	few	.	TRBV4-1	CASSQAWREKLFF	TGCGCCAGCAGCCAAGCCTGGAGGGAAAAACTGTTTTTT
TRBJ2-5	.	.	TRBV20-1	CSARDAGGWKTQYF	TGCAGTGCTAGAGACGCCGGTGGTTGGAAGACCCAGTACTTC
TRBJ2-2	.	.	TRBV7-3	CASSPAGQATGELFF	TGTGCCAGCAGCCCAGCAGGACAAGCCACCGGGGAGCTGTTTTTT
TRBJ1-5	few	.	TRBV12-5	CASGTHYRDKELGQPQHF	TGTGCTAGTGGTACCCACTACCGGGACAAAGAGCTGGGTCAGCCCCAGCATTTT
TRBJ2-7	.	TRBD1	TRBV15	CATSVGTVYEQYF	TGTGCCACCAGCGTCGGGACAGTCTACGAGCAGTACTTC
TRBJ1-2	.	.	TRBV18	CASSPPQGVYGYTF	TGTGCCAGCTCACCGCCCCAGGGTGTCTATGGCTACACCTTC
TRBJ1-5	few	.	TRBV10-3	CAISQGFKKSNQPQHF	TGTGCCATCAGCCAAGGATTCAAGAAGAGCAATCAGCCCCAGCATTTT
TRBJ1-5	.	.	TRBV12-3/TRBV12-4	CASSSGWQPQHF	TGTGCCAGCAGTTCCGGTTGGCAGCCCCAGCATTTT
TRBJ1-5	few	.	TRBV20-1	CSAKRRNQPQHF	TGCAGTGCTAAAAGGAGGAATCAGCCCCAGCATTTT
TRBJ2-3	.	.	TRBV5-5	CASSWGAAWARGSDTQYF	TGTGCCAGCAGCTGGGGAGCTGCTTGGGCCCGGGGGTCAGATACGCAGTATTTT
TRBJ1-4	many	TRBD1	TRBV20-1	CSARDFRQGGEKLFF	TGCAGTGCTAGAGATTTTCGACAGGGGGGAGAAAAACTGTTTTTT
TRBJ1-6	few	.	TRBV20-1	CSARDRSSYNSPLHF	TGCAGTGCTAGAGACAGGAGCTCCTATAATTCACCCCTCCACTTT
TRBJ1-4	.	.	TRBV7-9	CAAGGTATNEKLFF	TGTGCCGCGGGCGGGACCGCAACTAATGAAAAACTGTTTTTT
TRBJ1-5	.	.	TRBV20-1	CSARERGRSIYQPQHF	TGCAGTGCTAGAGAGAGAGGTCGGAGCATCTATCAGCCCCAGCATTTT
TRBJ2-7	few	.	TRBV4-1	CASSQSRGGLSEQYF	TGCGCCAGCAGCCAGAGTCGTGGGGGGCTAAGCGAGCAGTACTTC
TRBJ2-7	.	.	TRBV25-1	CASSELGASGREQYF	TGTGCCAGCAGTGAATTAGGGGCCAGTGGTCGGGAGCAGTACTTC
TRBJ2-5	.	.	TRBV6-2/TRBV6-3	CASSFNREQTQYF	TGTGCCAGCAGTTTTAACAGGGAACAGACCCAGTACTTC
TRBJ2-7	many	.	TRBV12-3/TRBV12-4	CASSLRGASSYEQYF	TGTGCCAGCAGTTTAAGAGGGGCCAGCTCCTACGAGCAGTACTTC
TRBJ1-4	.	.	TRBV6-5	CASRGALNEKLFF	TGTGCCAGCAGGGGTGCGCTTAATGAAAAACTGTTTTTT